This T cell receptor (beta chain) was sequenced in a study of T-cell reconstitution after alpha-beta-depleted transplantation in children. Study-wide findings and caveats: A year had passed since transplant, and T-cell counts and diversity by then came mostly from newly produced T cells. Roughly two months post-transplant, alpha-beta T cells reportedly originated from several hundred graft clones that had expanded.

Points on this clonotype: Its antigen is unidentified.

The CDR3 has 14 amino acids. The junction had 7 bases not matched to a gene; V was cut back by 4 bases and J by 4 bases. CDR1 and CDR2 (germline): ENHRY, SYGVKD. Molecular barcoding with unique molecular identifiers was used for the TCRbeta library. Via MiXCR, TCRdb re-called the PCR reads, giving one row per CDR3 protein. The table shows about a million distinct CDR3 sequences, with around 30% occurring only once. This receptor was taken from a boy in the first two years of life who had a stem cell transplant for SCID, so the T cells may come from the graft donor. The material was PBMCs, mostly from graft donor cells, obtained 360 days after TCRalphabeta/CD19-depleted stem cell transplant. J is TRBJ2-7 and V is TRBV10-3; 7 bases align to TRBD1. The DNA for the CDR3 is TGTGCCATCAGTGCGACAGGGCCAGATTACGAGCAGTACTTC. It is translated as CAISATGPDYEQYF.